One and the same sample provided the 28 T cell receptor beta chains below, sequenced in a study of technical replicates of blood from a handful of donors (TCRdb year 2017). Receptors were amplified or captured by the immunoSEQ multiplex PCR assay. TCRdb took over this immuneACCESS table, retaining in-frame rearrangements with V and J assigned. Such tables are incomplete; in checked studies, under half of the missing clones stem from an unresolved V gene, and the remainder is unexplained. The sample yields about 86,000 clones; nearly 96% were counted once. The top ten clones comprise approximately 0.4% of the sample. Sequencing was carried out using T cells isolated from PBMCs. These receptors all come from a human donor in good health.

In this sample, this clone turned up a few times. The chain employs TRBV29-1 and TRBJ1-1; no firm D call. Between the trimmed V and J ends, which lost 1 base and 5 bases, there was a span of 11 bases. CDR3 length: 13 amino acids. Germline V gene sequence: CDR1 SQVTM, CDR2 ANQGSEA. This CDR3 reads CSVEAGLGTEAFF. As DNA, the CDR3 is TGCAGCGTTGAAGCCGGACTGGGGACTGAAGCTTTCTTT.

The V gene is TRBV19, the J gene TRBJ1-2; D ambiguous. This CDR3 region has 11 residues. Trimming removed 6 bases from V and 7 bases from J, with 9 bases in between. Per germline, CDR1 LNHDA and CDR2 SQIVND (reference sequence). The CDR3 reads CASRAAFGYTF. In DNA form, the CDR3 reads TGTGCCAGTAGAGCGGCCTTTGGCTACACCTTC. The full variable domain, rest sourced from reference TRBV19 and TRBJ1-2, is DGGITQSPKYLFRKEGQNVTLSCEQNLNHDAMYWYRQDPGQGLRLIYYSQIVNDFQKGDIAEGYSVSREKKESFPLTVTSAQKNPTAFYLCASRAAFGYTFGSGTRLTVV.

The chain carries TRBV2 and TRBJ1-3; D might be TRBD1 (5 bases). V was pared by 1 base and J by 2 bases, with 12 bases between. This CDR3 has 16 amino acids. Germline V gene data show CDR1 as SNHLY and CDR2 as FYNNEI. The CDR3 is CASSEGGTVPGNTIYF. In DNA, the CDR3 is TGTGCCAGCAGTGAAGGCGGGACTGTACCTGGAAACACCATATATTTT.

This chain joins TRBV6-6 and TRBJ2-5; 11 nucleotides line up with TRBD1. V gave up 3 bases and J gave up 5 bases; unmatched junction bases: 8. Germline V CDR1 and CDR2: MNHNY, SVGAGI (reference sequence). CDR3 length: 16 residues. The CDR3 coding sequence is TGTGCCAGCAGTTATGCTGGACAGGGGGCGTGGGAGACCCAGTACTTC. It is translated as CASSYAGQGAWETQYF.

The chain recombines TRBV19 with TRBJ2-5, with a tentative D call TRBD1 (6 bases). Germline CDR1 and CDR2: LNHDA and SQIVND (reference sequence). Trimming left V 5 bases short and J 1 base short, with 11 bases between. This CDR3 spans 14 amino acids. The CDR3 coding sequence is TGTGCCAGTAGTCAACTGACAGGCCAAGAGACCCAGTACTTC. It encodes CASSQLTGQETQYF.

The chain uses TRBV5-1 and TRBJ2-7, with D possibly being TRBD2 (5 bases). The CDR3 sequence is 15 residues long. Germline V CDR1 and CDR2: SGHRS, YFSETQ. Trimming cost V 0 bases and J 7 bases, with 17 bases left between them. CDR3 protein: CASSLASGLPIEQYF. CDR3 nucleotide sequence: TGCGCCAGCAGCTTGGCCTCTGGACTCCCCATTGAGCAGTACTTC.

The V gene is TRBV28, the J gene TRBJ2-3, with a possible D match to TRBD1 (5 bases). The CDR3 length is 13 residues. The germline CDR1 and CDR2 sequences are MDHEN and SYDVKM. Trimming stripped 2 bases from V and 10 bases from J, with 13 bases between. This chain's CDR3 is CASSLIGEQAQYF. The CDR3 region has the DNA TGTGCCAGCAGTTTAATAGGGGAACAGGCGCAGTATTTT.

The chain couples TRBV27 to TRBJ1-2, with 7 bases fitting TRBD1. The CDR3 is made up of 16 amino acids. Germline V gene sequence: CDR1 MNHEY, CDR2 SMNVEV (reference sequence). J lost 7 bases, V lost 6 bases, and 17 bases had no gene match. Here the CDR3 DNA reads TGTGCCAGCAGGCAGTCTAACAGGGGTATTATCGCTGGCTACACCTTC. Translation: CASRQSNRGIIAGYTF.

The chain couples TRBV7-8 to TRBJ1-1; TRBD1 might be the D (5 bases). The V and J ends lost 1 base and 6 bases respectively, with 15 bases between them. This CDR3 is 15 amino acids long. Germline V lookup: CDR1 SGHVS, CDR2 FQNEAQ. CDR3 sequence: CASSLDAGQLSEAFF. The CDR3 bases are TGTGCCAGCAGCTTAGATGCGGGGCAGTTGTCTGAAGCTTTCTTT. Combining the CDR3 with reference TRBV7-8 and TRBJ1-1 gives the whole variable domain GAGVSQSPRYKVAKRGQDVALRCDPISGHVSLFWYQQALGQGPEFLTYFQNEAQLDKSGLPSDRFFAERPEGSVSTLKIQRTQQEDSAVYLCASSLDAGQLSEAFFGQGTRLTVV.

V and J are TRBV4-2 and TRBJ2-5; 12 positions agree with TRBD1. V shed 0 bases and J 5 bases; nucleotides not matched to a gene: 4. The CDR3 covers 16 residues. The germline CDR1 and CDR2 sequences are LGHNA and YNFKEQ. Here the CDR3 DNA reads TGTGCCAGCAGCCAAGAGGGACAGGGGGCGCGGGAGACCCAGTACTTC. It translates to CASSQEGQGARETQYF.

The chain carries TRBV6-6 and TRBJ1-1; TRBD1 is a possible D gene (5 bases). Germline CDR1 and CDR2: MNHNY and SVGAGI (reference sequence). The V and J ends lost 2 bases and 6 bases respectively, with 10 bases between them. The CDR3 extends over 13 amino acids. The chain's CDR3 is CASSYQGWAEAFF. CDR3 sequence (DNA): TGTGCCAGCAGTTACCAGGGTTGGGCTGAAGCTTTCTTT.

The CDR3, as DNA: TGTGCCAGCTCACCATACAGGGGTCCCTACGAGCAGTACTTC. Translating it yields CASSPYRGPYEQYF. The V gene is TRBV18, the J gene TRBJ2-7; TRBD1 matches 7 bases. V lost 2 bases and J lost 2; bases outside the gene matches: 3. The CDR3 is 14 amino acids. The germline V gene encodes CDR1 KGHSH and CDR2 LQKENI. The full variable domain, its missing parts supplied by reference TRBV18 and TRBJ2-7, is NAGVMQNPRHLVRRRGQEARLRCSPMKGHSHVYWYRQLPEEGLKFMVYLQKENIIDESGMPKERFSAEFPKEGPSILRIQQVVRGDSAAYFCASSPYRGPYEQYFGPGTRLTVT.

The V and J genes are TRBV19 and TRBJ2-7; no definite D call. Germline V CDR1 and CDR2: LNHDA, SQIVND (reference sequence). This CDR3 has 13 amino acids. The ends were cut back, 0 bases at V and 4 bases at J, with 7 bases in the middle. The CDR3 coding sequence is TGTGCCAGTAGTATAGATATGCGGTACGAGCAGTACTTC. Translation: CASSIDMRYEQYF.

CDR3 bases: TGTGCCAGCACTAATCTAGCGGGAGGCGAGCAGTACTTC. Translation: CASTNLAGGEQYF. The V and J genes are TRBV6-5 and TRBJ2-7; 11 positions match TRBD2. The V segment lost 7 bases and the J segment 6 bases; nucleotides outside the gene matches: 5. The CDR3 spans 13 residues. Germline CDR1 and CDR2: MNHEY and SVGAGI.

J is TRBJ1-2 and V is TRBV9; D is unresolved. The germline CDR1 and CDR2 sequences are SGDLS and YYNGEE. Trimming cost V 4 bases and J 8 bases, with 12 bases left between them. The CDR3 spans 12 residues. The CDR3 reads CASSTESGGYTF. The DNA of the CDR3 is TGTGCCAGCAGCACAGAGTCTGGAGGCTACACCTTC.

This chain links TRBV30 with TRBJ2-7, with no clear D. Deletions cut 2 bases from V and 3 bases from J, with 14 bases between. This CDR3 spans 14 amino acids. Germline V gene lookup returns CDR1 GTSNPN and CDR2 SVGIG (reference sequence). The CDR3: CAWSPSDSHYEQYF. The CDR3 DNA follows: TGTGCCTGGAGTCCCAGTGACTCTCACTACGAGCAGTACTTC.

The table lists this clone with a count of one. This chain connects TRBV4-2 to TRBJ1-5; TRBD1 agrees at 9 bases. CDR3 length equals 18 residues. Germline CDR1 is LGHNA and CDR2 is YNFKEQ. The V gene end was trimmed by 1 base and the J gene end by 5 bases; junction bases not matched to a gene: 12. Written as DNA, the CDR3 is TGTGCCAGCAGCCAAGCAACTCCGGGACAGGGTGTTTATCAGCCCCAGCATTTT. Its protein is CASSQATPGQGVYQPQHF.

V gene TRBV11-3 combines with J gene TRBJ2-7; 12 nucleotides match TRBD1. The ends lost 6 bases at V and 7 bases at J; junction bases unmatched: 13. The CDR3 is 16 amino acids. The germline V gene encodes CDR1 SGHNT and CDR2 YENEEA. In DNA, the CDR3 is TGTGCCAGCAGGTACCTGACCGGGACAGGGGGCGATGAGCAGTACTTC. It encodes CASRYLTGTGGDEQYF.

This clone was seen a handful of times. The V and J genes are TRBV9 and TRBJ1-2; D unclear. Trimming left V 0 bases short and J 0 bases short, with 9 bases between. Per the germline V gene, CDR1 is SGDLS and CDR2 is YYNGEE. This CDR3 comprises 15 residues. CDR3 sequence reads: CASSVAGEANYGYTF. The CDR3 DNA sequence: TGTGCCAGCAGCGTAGCGGGTGAAGCTAACTATGGCTACACCTTC.

The CDR3 reads CASSIPTGPREAFF. CDR3 sequence (DNA): TGTGCCAGTAGTATTCCGACAGGGCCCCGTGAAGCTTTCTTT. The rearrangement links TRBV19 to TRBJ1-1; 7 bases line up with TRBD1. Germline V CDR1 and CDR2: LNHDA, SQIVND (reference sequence). Trimming cost V 3 bases and J 7 bases; bases outside gene matches: 8. The CDR3 extends over 14 amino acids.

This chain uses TRBV19 with TRBJ1-1, with D maybe TRBD1 (5 bases). The CDR3 totals 13 residues. Trimming took off 3 bases at V and 5 bases at J, with 10 bases between the two ends. Looked up from germline, CDR1 is LNHDA and CDR2 is SQIVND (reference sequence). CDR3 in amino acids: CASSIGGGTEAFF. The CDR3 bases are TGTGCCAGTAGTATTGGTGGGGGGACTGAAGCTTTCTTT.

The count of this clone is one. This rearrangement joins TRBV7-9 to TRBJ1-1; possibly TRBD1 for D (6 bases). Germline assignment: CDR1 SEHNR and CDR2 FQNEAQ (reference sequence). There are 12 residues in the CDR3. Trimming shortened V by 7 bases and J by 4 bases, and 10 bases separated the two germline ends. The CDR3 here is CASIQGGTEAFF. CDR3 DNA: TGTGCCAGCATACAGGGTGGCACTGAAGCTTTCTTT.

The chain combines TRBV7-9 with TRBJ1-2; the match to TRBD1 covers 9 bases. Germline-derived CDR1 and CDR2 are SEHNR and FQNEAQ (reference sequence). The CDR3 runs to 13 residues. The ends lost 5 bases at V and 6 bases at J; junction bases unmatched: 4. For the CDR3, the DNA is TGTGCCAGCAGCCCCGGGACAGGGAATGGCTACACCTTC. Translated, it gives CASSPGTGNGYTF.

V is TRBV27 and J is TRBJ2-7, with 13 bases aligning to TRBD2. The CDR3 extends over 17 amino acids. The V and J ends lost 6 bases and 1 base, in that order; junction bases with no gene match: 9. Germline CDR1 and CDR2: MNHEY and SMNVEV (reference sequence). CDR3 DNA sequence: TGTGCCAGCAGCCCTACTAGCGGGAGGGCCTCGTCCTACGAGCAGTACTTC. Translating it yields CASSPTSGRASSYEQYF.

The chain uses TRBV28 and TRBJ2-7; perhaps TRBD2 as D (6 bases). The length of the CDR3 is 13 residues. Germline lookup yields CDR1 MDHEN and CDR2 SYDVKM. V was shortened by 7 bases and J by 4 bases, with 14 bases between the two germline ends. CDR3 protein: CASIDSGRYEQYF. As DNA, the CDR3 is TGTGCCAGCATAGATTCGGGGAGGTACGAGCAGTACTTC.

The chain employs TRBV5-1 and TRBJ2-3, with 9 bases lining up with TRBD2. Germline CDR1 and CDR2: SGHRS and YFSETQ. This CDR3 has 16 amino acids. V lost 4 bases to trimming and J lost 4 bases; unmatched junction nucleotides: 10. The CDR3 protein is CASSPRGLASADTQYF. The CDR3 DNA follows: TGCGCCAGCAGCCCGCGGGGACTAGCATCCGCAGATACGCAGTATTTT.

The gene calls are TRBV2 and TRBJ2-2; D uncertain. This CDR3 has 14 residues. V gave up 3 bases and J gave up 2 bases, with 7 bases separating them. Per germline, CDR1 SNHLY and CDR2 FYNNEI. The DNA of the CDR3 is TGTGCCAGCAGTGATTCGTTAAACACCGGGGAGCTGTTTTTT. It encodes CASSDSLNTGELFF.

V is TRBV27 and J is TRBJ1-1; the D gene is possibly TRBD1 (6 bases). Germline assignment: CDR1 MNHEY and CDR2 SMNVEV (reference sequence). The V gene lost 4 bases and the J gene lost 4 bases, with 16 bases spanning the gap. The CDR3 loop spans 15 amino acids. CDR3 coding DNA: TGTGCCAGCAGTTATTCTGTGGGGGCGAGCACTGAAGCTTTCTTT. As protein: CASSYSVGASTEAFF.